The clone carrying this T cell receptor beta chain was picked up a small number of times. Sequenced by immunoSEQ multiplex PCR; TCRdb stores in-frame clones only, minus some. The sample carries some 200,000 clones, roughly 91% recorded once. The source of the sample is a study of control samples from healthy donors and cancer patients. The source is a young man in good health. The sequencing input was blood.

The CDR3 sequence is CATSTGQGLDNSPLHF. The CDR3 DNA follows: TGTGCCACCAGCACCGGACAGGGACTAGATAATTCACCCCTCCACTTT. This sequence joins TRBV15 and TRBJ1-6; 8 positions match TRBD1. CDR3 length: 16 amino acids. Germline trimming cut 4 bases from V and 5 bases from J; bases unmatched to any gene: 7. CDR1 and CDR2 from the germline V gene are LNHNV and YYDKDF (reference sequence).